This T cell receptor beta chain is from a study of T cells in narcolepsy. Across the whole study: Patients with NT1 or NT2 and healthy control donors were enrolled. General study points: Comparing one patient's CSF and blood CD4+ clonotypes highlighted HCRT- and TRIB2-specific autoreactive clonotypes.

CDR1 SGHAT and CDR2 FQDESV come from the germline V gene (reference sequence). Trimming removed 3 bases at V and 1 base at J, with 9 bases between. The CDR3 runs to 15 residues. TCRdb's table, derived via immunoSEQ multiplex PCR, lists solely in-frame clones and lacks some. The sample comprises tens of thousands of clones, almost 90% of which are singletons, and 0.95% to 1.5% rests with the top ten. This clone was observed once. Its specificity is unknown. The chain joins TRBV11-1 to TRBJ2-2; D is undetermined. The specimen was CD45RA- memory CD4+ T cells from PBMCs. The receptor was derived from a human donor with narcolepsy. DNA of the CDR3: TGTGCCAGCAGCTTTGGACGGAGGAACACCGGGGAGCTGTTTTTT. Translation gives CASSFGRRNTGELFF.